This TCR beta chain was sequenced during a study of regulatory T cells in long-lasting Graves disease listed by TCRdb under 2021. Broadly, across the study: Newly diagnosed Graves' disease patients had taken antithyroid drugs for less than 3 months. Patients with persistent Graves' disease were compared with patients with newly diagnosed Graves' disease using TCR sequencing and RNA sequencing of peripheral blood. The study was conducted in China and was registered as a clinical trial. A total of 33 samples were covered by TCR sequencing, comprising approximately 13 persistent and roughly 20 newly diagnosed Graves' disease patients.

The sample's time point label is to be understood as: newly diagnosed GD, antithyroid drugs for less than 3 months. For both TCR sequencing and RNA sequencing, RNA was extracted from PBMCs using TRIzol. Graves' disease was diagnosed according to American Thyroid Association guidelines. The patients came from an endocrinology department in Xi'an, China. Each patient gave 8.5 to 9.5 milliliters of peripheral blood, collected in an EDTA anticoagulant tube. PBMCs were isolated by Ficoll Paque Plus density gradient separation without further T cell sorting. An Agilent 2100 Bioanalyzer and agarose gel were used to check RNA quality, while a NanoDrop 2000 measured RNA concentration. Library method: multiplex PCR. Sequenced using an Illumina HiSeq 4000. CDR3 regions were amplified by Arm-PCR with iRepertoire HTBI primers to construct TCR beta libraries. Gel purification was performed on PCR products prior to sequencing. Under the source paper's analysis protocol: Gene usage analysis of CDR3 amino acid clonotypes relied on the approximately 60 TRBV and 13 to 15 TRBJ segments identified across samples. COPE and FqMerger were used to merge the filtered high-quality paired reads into contigs. BLAST was used to align contigs to IMGT TRBV, TRBD and TRBJ reference genes, with CDR3 defined following IMGT. Clonotypes above 0.1% frequency were classified as highly expanded clones. Shannon entropy served as the measure of repertoire diversity, while the Gini coefficient captured V-J evenness. Public clonotypes were defined as clonotypes shared by more than one individual. TCRdb reanalyzed the raw reads on its own, using fastp at Q25 for trimming and MiXCR for clone calling, and kept in-frame beta chains. A single entry per CDR3 protein holds the most common genes and DNA from its merged rows. What appears here as the V and J calls and clone size reflects TCRdb's work, not the paper's. For this sample the table gives a few hundred thousand distinct CDR3 sequences, of which about 16% were detected only once. 20% of the sample comes from the top ten.

General findings and caveats noted by the study authors: The small sample size was acknowledged by the authors as a limitation that may reduce accuracy. Compared with newly diagnosed patients, persistent Graves' disease patients had lower TCR Shannon entropy and fewer highly expanded clones, which suggests clonal expansion. Patients with persistent disease shared more public clonotypes (approximately 2,500) than newly diagnosed patients did (around 930). Preferential use of TRBV28, TRBJ1-2 and TRBJ2-5 was observed in persistent disease, whereas TRBV20-1 and TRBJ2-1 were favored in newly diagnosed disease. Only the TCR beta chain was sequenced and analyzed. Peripheral blood alone was examined, since thyroid tissue, which constituted the primary lesion, could not be accessed.

This clonotype was recorded at least ten times. Its target antigen remains unknown. Base qualities are missing; no much larger clone stands one base away. V and J are truncated by 5 bases and 4 bases respectively, leaving an intervening sequence of 7 bases. Based on the germline V gene, the CDR1 and CDR2 sequences are SGHTA and FQGNSA. The CDR3 runs 12 residues from the cysteine to the phenylalanine. Only the CDR3 DNA is retained, 36 bases long and in frame from the first base. These data also formed part of another study, on T cells in Graves' hyperthyroidism and ophthalmopathy. The second publication reports: A patient counted as having stable Graves' hyperthyroidism if no progression to ophthalmopathy occurred over 18 months of follow-up. The hyperthyroidism patients were between 18 and 65 years old and newly diagnosed, with a disease duration of less than 2 months. Exclusion was applied to patients with uncontrolled infections, other autoimmune diseases, pregnancy or lactation. Clinical symptoms, serum thyroxine and TRAb, thyroid ultrasound, and orbital computed tomography formed the basis for the diagnoses. A first-round RT-PCR of the TCR CDR3 used the HTBI primer set with the Qiagen OneStep RT-PCR kit. Most expanded thyroid clonotypes (frequency above 0.001) were also detected in blood, suggesting blood repertoires may reflect thyroid immune responses. In cross-validation, a model built on a 13 V-J signature told ophthalmopathy apart from stable hyperthyroidism with 87.88% sensitivity and roughly 82% specificity, and in testing the same model reached 80%/75%. In validation, the model predicted progression to ophthalmopathy with over 65% sensitivity and 72.22% specificity, a median of 6.5 months before onset. To identify distinguishing TCR V-J signatures, a discovery cohort of 100 or so patients was used, comprising 43 with Graves' ophthalmopathy and 55 to 65 with stable Graves' hyperthyroidism. Whether ophthalmopathy could be predicted prospectively was tested in an independent validation cohort made up of approximately 19 hyperthyroidism patients plus 17 patients who later progressed to ophthalmopathy. The roughly 90 discovery patients were divided at random into training and test sets in a 7:3 ratio. The study also compared thyroid tissue and blood T-cell repertoires from over 5 Graves' hyperthyroidism patients. After blood sampling, hyperthyroidism patients were treated with methimazole at a starting dose of 30 mg daily, and ophthalmopathy patients were treated with high-dose intravenous methylprednisolone. Libraries were constructed in a second round of multiplex PCR, after which size selection and purification were carried out. Paired-end sequencing of the libraries was performed with 100 bp reads on an Illumina HiSeq2000. SOAPnuke was used to process the raw data, with reads discarded if the reads contained adapters or uncalled bases, had a mean Phred below 15, or lacked an exact constant-primer or identifier match. COPE v1.2.5 was used to merge the high-quality paired reads, and each unique nucleotide sequence was defined as a clonotype. Clonotypes were aligned to IMGT TRBV, TRBD and TRBJ reference segments using MiTCR v1.1. The analysis was restricted to V-J combinations with a frequency above 0.0001, which together covered roughly 99% of the repertoires. The TCS score was defined as the ratio of F50 (clonal expansion) to E x V (chaos), calculated using BLOSUM62-based TCRdist between CDR3 peptides within each V-J. Welch's t-statistics and random forest reduced 514 V-J features to 13, which were used in a naive Bayes classifier (R e1071). Sample size was not statistically predetermined, and blinding of investigators to group allocation was not performed. The paper reports TCR Vbeta CDR3 sequencing of some 140 peripheral blood samples: 43 ophthalmopathy, roughly 74 hyperthyroidism and 17 progressor patients.

This receptor was taken from a woman under 30 with Graves disease. Donor details come from another sample of the same person, matched by shared clones. The material sequenced was peripheral blood mononuclear cells (PBMCs), taken at new diagnosis, from a patient treated with antithyroid drugs. In this chain, TRBV7-2 is recombined with TRBJ2-3, with the D gene not confidently named. The CDR3: CASSPLPDTQYF. In nucleotides, the sequence is TGTGCCAGCAGCCCCCTTCCAGATACGCAGTATTTT.